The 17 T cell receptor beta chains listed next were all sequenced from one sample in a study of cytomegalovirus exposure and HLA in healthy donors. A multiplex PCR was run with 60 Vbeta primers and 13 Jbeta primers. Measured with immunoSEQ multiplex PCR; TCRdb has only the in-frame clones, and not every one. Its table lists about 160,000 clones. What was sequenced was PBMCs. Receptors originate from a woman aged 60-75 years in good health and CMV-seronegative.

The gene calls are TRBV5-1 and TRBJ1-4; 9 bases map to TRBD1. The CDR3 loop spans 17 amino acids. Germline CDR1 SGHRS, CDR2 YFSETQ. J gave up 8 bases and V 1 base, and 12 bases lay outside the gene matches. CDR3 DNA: TGCGCCAGCAGCTTGCTACCACCGGGACAGGGAGGGGAAAAACTGTTTTTT. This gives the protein CASSLLPPGQGGEKLFF.

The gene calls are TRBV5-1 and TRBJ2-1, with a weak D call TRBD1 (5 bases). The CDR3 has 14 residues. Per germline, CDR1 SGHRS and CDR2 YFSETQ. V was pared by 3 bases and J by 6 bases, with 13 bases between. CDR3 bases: TGCGCCAGCAGCTCCTCAGGGTTCGGCAATGAGCAGTTCTTC. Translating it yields CASSSSGFGNEQFF.

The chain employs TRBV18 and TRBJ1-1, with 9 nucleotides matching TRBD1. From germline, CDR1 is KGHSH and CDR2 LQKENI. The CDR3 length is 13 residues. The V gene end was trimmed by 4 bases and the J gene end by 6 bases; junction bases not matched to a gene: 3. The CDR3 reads CASSRDRVSEAFF. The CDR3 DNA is TGTGCCAGCTCACGGGACAGGGTCTCTGAAGCTTTCTTT.

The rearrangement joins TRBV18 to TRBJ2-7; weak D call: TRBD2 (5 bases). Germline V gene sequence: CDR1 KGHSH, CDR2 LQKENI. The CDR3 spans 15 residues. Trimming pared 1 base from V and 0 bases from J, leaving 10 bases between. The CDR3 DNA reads TGTGCCAGCTCACCACAGGGTCGGGGCTCCTACGAGCAGTACTTC. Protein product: CASSPQGRGSYEQYF. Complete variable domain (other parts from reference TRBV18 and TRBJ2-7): NAGVMQNPRHLVRRRGQEARLRCSPMKGHSHVYWYRQLPEEGLKFMVYLQKENIIDESGMPKERFSAEFPKEGPSILRIQQVVRGDSAAYFCASSPQGRGSYEQYFGPGTRLTVT.

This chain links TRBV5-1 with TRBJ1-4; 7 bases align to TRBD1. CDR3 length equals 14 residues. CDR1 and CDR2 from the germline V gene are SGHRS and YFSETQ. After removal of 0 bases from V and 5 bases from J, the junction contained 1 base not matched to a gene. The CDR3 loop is CASSLAGQNEKLFF. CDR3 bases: TGCGCCAGCAGCTTGGCGGGACAGAATGAAAAACTGTTTTTT. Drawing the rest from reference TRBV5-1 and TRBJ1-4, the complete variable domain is KAGVTQTPRYLIKTRGQQVTLSCSPISGHRSVSWYQQTPGQGLQFLFEYFSETQRNKGNFPGRFSGRQFSNSRSEMNVSTLELGDSALYLCASSLAGQNEKLFFGSGTQLSVL.

CDR3 region: CSVPATGFYGYTF. The CDR3 coding sequence is TGCAGCGTTCCCGCAACAGGTTTTTATGGCTACACCTTC. The chain carries TRBV29-1 and TRBJ1-2; possible D gene TRBD1, 5 bases. Germline V gene sequence: CDR1 SQVTM, CDR2 ANQGSEA. V lost 5 bases, J lost 5 bases, and 15 bases lay in between. The length of the CDR3 is 13 residues.

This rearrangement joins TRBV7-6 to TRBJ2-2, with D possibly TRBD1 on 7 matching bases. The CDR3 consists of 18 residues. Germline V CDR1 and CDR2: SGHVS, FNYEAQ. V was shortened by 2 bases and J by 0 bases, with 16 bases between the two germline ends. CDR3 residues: CASSLRGRRGPNTGELFF. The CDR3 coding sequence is TGTGCCAGCAGCTTAAGGGGCCGGAGGGGGCCGAACACCGGGGAGCTGTTTTTT.

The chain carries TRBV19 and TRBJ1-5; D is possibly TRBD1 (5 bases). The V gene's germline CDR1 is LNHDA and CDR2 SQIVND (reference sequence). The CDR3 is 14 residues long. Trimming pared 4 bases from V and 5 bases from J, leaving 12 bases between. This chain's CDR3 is CASSNWGRDQPQHF. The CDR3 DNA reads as TGTGCCAGTAGTAACTGGGGCCGTGATCAGCCCCAGCATTTT.

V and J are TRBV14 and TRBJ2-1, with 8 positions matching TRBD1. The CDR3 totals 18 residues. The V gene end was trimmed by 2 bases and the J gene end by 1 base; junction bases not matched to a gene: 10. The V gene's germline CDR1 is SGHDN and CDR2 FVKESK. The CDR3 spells CASSQPTFGTGSYNEQFF. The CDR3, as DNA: TGTGCCAGCAGCCAACCCACTTTCGGGACAGGTTCCTACAATGAGCAGTTCTTC.

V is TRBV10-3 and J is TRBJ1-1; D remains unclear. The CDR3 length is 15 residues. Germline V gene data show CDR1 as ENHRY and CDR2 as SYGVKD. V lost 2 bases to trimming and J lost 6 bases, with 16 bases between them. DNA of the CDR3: TGTGCCATCAGTGAGCGGGATCCCCAAATCGCTGAAGCTTTCTTT. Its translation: CAISERDPQIAEAFF.

The DNA of the CDR3 is TGCGCCAGCAGTGAGTCAGGGACTACCTACGAGCAGTACTTC. It encodes CASSESGTTYEQYF. The V and J genes are TRBV10-2 and TRBJ2-7; 7 bases are shared with TRBD2. The CDR3 spans 14 residues. V lost 0 bases and J lost 2; bases outside the gene matches: 1. CDR1 is WSHSY, CDR2 SAAADI, per germline.

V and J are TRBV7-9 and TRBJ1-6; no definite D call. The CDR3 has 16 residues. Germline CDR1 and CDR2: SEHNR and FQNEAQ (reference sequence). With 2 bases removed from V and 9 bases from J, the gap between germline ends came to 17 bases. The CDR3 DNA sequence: TGTGCCAGCAGCTTACATTTAACAAATTCACGTTCACCCCTCCACTTT. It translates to CASSLHLTNSRSPLHF.

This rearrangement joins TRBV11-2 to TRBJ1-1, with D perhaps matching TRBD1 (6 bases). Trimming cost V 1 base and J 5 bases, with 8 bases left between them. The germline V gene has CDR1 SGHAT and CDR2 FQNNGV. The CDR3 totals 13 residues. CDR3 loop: CASSLVRGTEAFF. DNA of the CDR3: TGTGCCAGCAGCTTAGTGAGGGGGACTGAAGCTTTCTTT. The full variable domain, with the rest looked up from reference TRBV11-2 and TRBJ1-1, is EAGVAQSPRYKIIEKRQSVAFWCNPISGHATLYWYQQILGQGPKLLIQFQNNGVVDDSQLPKDRFSAERLKGVDSTLKIQPAKLEDSAVYLCASSLVRGTEAFFGQGTRLTVV.

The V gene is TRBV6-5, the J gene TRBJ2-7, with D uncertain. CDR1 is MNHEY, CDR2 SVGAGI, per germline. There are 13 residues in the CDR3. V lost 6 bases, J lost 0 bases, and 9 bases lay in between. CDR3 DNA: TGTGCCAGCAGGCAGACAAGCTCCTACGAGCAGTACTTC. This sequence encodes CASRQTSSYEQYF.

The CDR3 nucleotides are TGTGCCAGCAGCGTAGCTCTAGAATACAATGAGCAGTTCTTC. The encoded protein is CASSVALEYNEQFF. The gene calls are TRBV9 and TRBJ2-1; D gene ambiguous. V was trimmed by 0 bases and J by 4 bases, leaving 8 bases between them. The CDR3 consists of 14 residues. Germline CDR1 reads SGDLS; CDR2 reads YYNGEE.

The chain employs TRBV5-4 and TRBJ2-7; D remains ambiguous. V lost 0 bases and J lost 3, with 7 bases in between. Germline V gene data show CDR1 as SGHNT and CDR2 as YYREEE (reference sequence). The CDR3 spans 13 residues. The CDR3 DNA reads TGTGCCAGCAGCTTGGAGCCAGGCTACGAGCAGTACTTC. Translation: CASSLEPGYEQYF.

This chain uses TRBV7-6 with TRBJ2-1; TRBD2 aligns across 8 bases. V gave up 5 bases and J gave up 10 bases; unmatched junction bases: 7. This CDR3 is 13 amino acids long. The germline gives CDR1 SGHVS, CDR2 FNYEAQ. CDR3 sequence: CASSPSGGGEQFF. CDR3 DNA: TGTGCCAGCAGCCCCTCGGGCGGGGGGGAGCAGTTCTTC.